This T cell receptor beta chain originates from a study of response to subunit inactivated influenza vaccine. This clonotype came up a few times. One entry per CDR3 protein, called by TCRdb with MiXCR from the RT-PCR reads. The sample consists of just over 300,000 distinct CDR3 sequences, about a fifth of them appearing once. The receptor comes from a man between 45 and 75 years old who received an inactivated influenza vaccine. The source was PBMCs from blood, collected 21 months after vaccination.

CDR3 nucleotide sequence: TGTGCCAGCAGTCAGGGGGCCAGCACTGAAGCTTTCTTT. Translated: CASSQGASTEAFF. The rearrangement links TRBV6-1 to TRBJ1-1; 8 bases fit TRBD1. The CDR3 length is 13 residues. Germline assignment: CDR1 MNHNS and CDR2 SASEGT. Unmatched junction bases numbered 3, after V lost 5 bases and J lost 4 bases.